This T cell receptor (beta chain) was sequenced for a study of esophageal squamous cell carcinoma under preoperative chemotherapy. Overall study: TCR repertoires were profiled from both peripheral blood T cells and tumor-infiltrating lymphocytes.

Study-level findings and limits: Chemotherapy was followed by significantly higher TCR diversity in peripheral T cells only, not tumor-infiltrating lymphocytes. Clonal contraction, more than amplification, hit abundant clones after paclitaxel-nedaplatin.

The sample's time point: before preoperative PTX-NDP chemotherapy. Paclitaxel-nedaplatin chemotherapy was given to patients ahead of their surgery. TCRdb called the PCR reads again in MiXCR, with one record for every CDR3 protein. The repertoire holds several thousand distinct CDR3 sequences, with 25% to 35% as singletons. As to this clonotype: Its antigen is undetermined. A read error may account for a junction end that differs from germline.

The sample was taken from a patient given preoperative chemotherapy. The receptor's source is a human donor with esophageal squamous cell carcinoma. The donor label of this sample is uncertain.

The chain's CDR3 is CASSSSGSYEQCF. Here the CDR3 DNA reads TGTGCCAGCAGCTCGAGCGGAAGCTACGAGCAGTGCTTC. V gene TRBV7-6 combines with J gene TRBJ2-4, with D perhaps matching TRBD2 (5 bases). Germline values: CDR1 SGHVS, CDR2 FNYEAQ. CDR3 length equals 13 residues. Combining the CDR3 with reference TRBV7-6 and TRBJ2-4 gives the whole variable domain GAGVSQSPRYKVTKRGQDVALRCDPISGHVSLYWYRQALGQGPEFLTYFNYEAQQDKSGLPNDRFSAERPEGSISTLTIQRTEQRDSAMYRCASSSSGSYEQCFGAGTRLSVL.